One sample yielded the 14 T cell receptor beta chains listed below, sequenced in a study of T cell responses to AZD1222 COVID-19 vaccine. TCRdb's copy holds only in-frame clones and misses some; the assay was immunoSEQ multiplex PCR. There are 35,000 to 50,000 clones in the sample; around four fifths occur only once, and less than 25% lies in the top ten. The material was peripheral blood, obtained 28 days after the second dose of the MenACWY control vaccine. All receptors come from an adult who received the MenACWY meningococcal vaccine as a control.

The chain recombines TRBV9 with TRBJ1-2; tentative D call: TRBD1 (5 bases). Germline CDR1 SGDLS, CDR2 YYNGEE. The CDR3 is made up of 12 amino acids. Between the trimmed V and J ends, which lost 0 bases and 7 bases, there was a span of 7 bases. Written as DNA, the CDR3 is TGTGCCAGCAGCGTAGGACAGTTTGGCTACACCTTC. Its translation is CASSVGQFGYTF.

This clone has only a few counts. The chain employs TRBV27 and TRBJ2-3; TRBD2 aligns across 9 bases. The CDR3 sequence is 16 residues long. CDR1 is MNHEY and CDR2 is SMNVEV in the germline V gene (reference sequence). The V and J ends lost 3 bases and 3 bases, in that order; junction bases with no gene match: 7. CDR3 DNA: TGTGCCAGCAGTTTGTCTAGCGGGGTTTTGACAGATACGCAGTATTTT. It specifies CASSLSSGVLTDTQYF.

CDR3: CASSLGGPFLGELFF. The CDR3 nucleotides are TGTGCCAGCAGCTTAGGGGGGCCCTTTCTCGGGGAGCTGTTTTTT. The chain carries TRBV7-7 and TRBJ2-2; D might be TRBD1 (6 bases). The germline V gene encodes CDR1 SSHAT and CDR2 FNYEAQ (reference sequence). The CDR3 is 15 amino acids. The V gene lost 1 base and the J gene lost 7 bases, with 13 bases spanning the gap. Full variable domain (outside the CDR3, taken from reference TRBV7-7 and TRBJ2-2): GAGVSQSPRYKVTKRGQDVTLRCDPISSHATLYWYQQALGQGPEFLTYFNYEAQPDKSGLPSDRFSAERPEGSISTLTIQRTEQRDSAMYRCASSLGGPFLGELFFGEGSRLTVL.

This clone was detected only once. The rearrangement links TRBV30 to TRBJ2-1; D ambiguous. Trimming took 2 bases from V and 0 from J, leaving 11 bases between them. There are 15 residues in the CDR3. Germline-derived CDR1 and CDR2 are GTSNPN and SVGIG (reference sequence). CDR3 residues: CAWSKDLSSYNEQFF. CDR3 DNA sequence: TGTGCCTGGAGTAAAGACCTAAGCTCCTACAATGAGCAGTTCTTC.

This sequence joins TRBV7-2 and TRBJ2-3; D unclear. The CDR3 contains 14 residues. The germline V gene has CDR1 SGHTA and CDR2 FQGNSA. V lost 8 bases to trimming and J lost 5 bases, with 17 bases between them. As DNA, the CDR3 is TGTGCCAGCGCCGCCAGCTCTGCCGGAGATACGCAGTATTTT. Its translation: CASAASSAGDTQYF.

V usage is TRBV27 and J usage is TRBJ1-4, with a possible D match to TRBD1 (6 bases). The CDR3 covers 15 residues. V shed 5 bases and J shed 7 bases, with 17 bases lying between them. Germline V gene lookup returns CDR1 MNHEY and CDR2 SMNVEV (reference sequence). In nucleotides, the CDR3 is TGTGCCAGCAGTCCCCGACAGGTCGGGAGTGAAAAACTGTTTTTT. Amino acid sequence: CASSPRQVGSEKLFF.

As DNA, the CDR3 is TGTGCCAGCAGCTATTCAGGACAGGGGAACGAAAAACTGTTTTTT. It is translated as CASSYSGQGNEKLFF. The V and J genes are TRBV7-9 and TRBJ1-4; TRBD1 aligns across 9 bases. The V segment lost 4 bases and the J segment 8 bases; nucleotides outside the gene matches: 8. CDR1 is SEHNR, CDR2 FQNEAQ, per germline (reference sequence). The CDR3 length is 15 residues.

CDR3 nucleotide sequence: TGTGCCAGTAGTATAAACCACAGGGAGAAGTTTTACGAGCAGTACTTC. It is translated as CASSINHREKFYEQYF. The V and J genes are TRBV19 and TRBJ2-7; D might be TRBD1 (6 bases). V gave up 2 bases and J gave up 4 bases, with 18 bases separating them. The germline V gene has CDR1 LNHDA and CDR2 SQIVND (reference sequence). The CDR3 covers 16 residues.

The chain joins TRBV27 to TRBJ1-2, with D perhaps TRBD1 (6 bases). V was clipped by 3 bases and J by 0 bases, with 14 bases between them. Looked up from germline, CDR1 is MNHEY and CDR2 is SMNVEV (reference sequence). The CDR3 is 16 residues long. The CDR3 protein is CASSFLSTGANYGYTF. The CDR3 DNA sequence: TGTGCCAGCAGTTTTTTGTCGACAGGAGCTAACTATGGCTACACCTTC.

The V call is TRBV28, the J call TRBJ2-3; 8 bases align to TRBD2. Trimming at V came to 2 bases and at J to 0 bases, leaving 13 bases not matched to a gene. This CDR3 has 19 amino acids. Per germline, CDR1 MDHEN and CDR2 SYDVKM. This chain's CDR3 is CASSLRPRGKRESTDTQYF. The CDR3, as DNA: TGTGCCAGCAGTTTAAGACCCCGGGGTAAGCGGGAGAGCACAGATACGCAGTATTTT.

The chain has TRBV5-1 and TRBJ1-2; D gene uncertain. The germline gives CDR1 SGHRS, CDR2 YFSETQ. The CDR3 contains 14 residues. The V end lost 0 bases, the J end lost 5 bases, and 11 bases lay between the germline ends. The DNA for the CDR3 is TGCGCCAGCAGCTTGGCCGGGTCGGAGTATGGCTACACCTTC. Translating it yields CASSLAGSEYGYTF.

The chain links TRBV19 to TRBJ2-3, with 12 positions matching TRBD2. The germline CDR1 and CDR2 sequences are LNHDA and SQIVND (reference sequence). The CDR3 consists of 15 residues. V was pared by 5 bases and J by 4 bases, with 4 bases of the junction left unmatched. The CDR3 reads CASSALAGGADTQYF. The CDR3 DNA follows: TGTGCCAGTAGTGCACTAGCGGGGGGCGCAGATACGCAGTATTTT. The full variable domain, in which reference TRBV19 and TRBJ2-3 provide the parts outside the CDR3, is DGGITQSPKYLFRKEGQNVTLSCEQNLNHDAMYWYRQDPGQGLRLIYYSQIVNDFQKGDIAEGYSVSREKKESFPLTVTSAQKNPTAFYLCASSALAGGADTQYFGPGTRLTVL.

CDR3 region: CASSPLMAASYEQYF. The CDR3 nucleotides are TGTGCCAGCAGTCCGCTTATGGCAGCCTCCTACGAGCAGTACTTC. The rearrangement joins TRBV28 to TRBJ2-7; D is undetermined. In germline, CDR1 is MDHEN, CDR2 SYDVKM. The CDR3 totals 15 residues. Trimming took off 5 bases at V and 0 bases at J, with 14 bases between the two ends.

J is TRBJ1-1 and V is TRBV14, with D possibly TRBD1 on 5 matching bases. The V and J ends lost 0 bases and 4 bases respectively, with 9 bases between them. The CDR3 consists of 14 residues. Germline CDR1 reads SGHDN; CDR2 reads FVKESK. Here the CDR3 DNA reads TGTGCCAGCAGCCAAGATACAGGAGTCACTGAAGCTTTCTTT. It specifies CASSQDTGVTEAFF.